The sequence of this T cell receptor beta chain was determined in a study of Ad26.COV2.S vaccination and SARS-CoV-2 variants. Study-wide context: As a participant in COV1001, the donor was in the Ad26.COV2.S trial arm.

Whole-study results and caveats: Non-spike TCR breadth was similar in vaccine and placebo recipients.

The data were produced by immunoSEQ multiplex PCR, yet TCRdb's version contains in-frame clones alone and is incomplete. Of 300,000 to 450,000 clones in the sample, 70% to 90% were seen once. CDR1 SEHNR and CDR2 FQNEAQ come from the germline V gene (reference sequence). This CDR3 has 15 amino acids. V dropped 5 bases and J dropped 0; count of bases not matched to a gene: 5. Specified treatment: 15 to 20 received Ad26.COV2.S at low or high dose, single or two shots; 5 received placebo; per-sample allocation not given. Sampling took place 63 days after the first vaccine or placebo injection. Comment on this clone: Its matching antigen is unknown.

The chain is built from TRBV7-9 and TRBJ1-2, with TRBD1 identical over 8 bases. The specimen was peripheral blood, collected in a trial of Ad26.COV2.S vaccine versus placebo. The receptor was isolated from a person between 18 and 65 years old who received the Ad26.COV2.S COVID-19 vaccine or a placebo. The chain's CDR3 is CASSPDRESNYGYTF. CDR3 DNA: TGTGCCAGCAGCCCGGACAGGGAATCTAACTATGGCTACACCTTC. The full variable domain, its missing parts supplied by reference TRBV7-9 and TRBJ1-2, is DTGVSQNPRHKITKRGQNVTFRCDPISEHNRLYWYRQTLGQGPEFLTYFQNEAQLEKSRLLSDRFSAERPKGSFSTLEIQRTEQGDSAMYLCASSPDRESNYGYTFGSGTRLTVV.